Listed here are 18 T cell receptor beta chains from one sample, sequenced in a study of blood T cell repertoires in COVID-19. TCRdb's copy holds only in-frame clones and misses some; the assay was immunoSEQ multiplex PCR. The sample lists about 180,000 clones, over 75% occurring once. Source material: peripheral blood. These receptors originate from an elderly woman with acute or convalescent COVID-19.

V usage is TRBV19 and J usage is TRBJ1-4; TRBD1 agrees at 8 bases. This CDR3 has 15 residues. Per the germline V gene, CDR1 is LNHDA and CDR2 is SQIVND (reference sequence). V was pared by 6 bases and J by 8 bases, with 11 bases of the junction left unmatched. CDR3 nucleotide sequence: TGTGCCAGTAGAACCTCGACAGGGGATCGGGAAAAACTGTTTTTT. Amino acid sequence: CASRTSTGDREKLFF.

This chain joins TRBV7-7 and TRBJ2-3, with TRBD1 matching over 9 bases. Per germline, CDR1 SSHAT and CDR2 FNYEAQ (reference sequence). CDR3 length equals 15 residues. The junction had 8 bases not matched to a gene; V was cut back by 5 bases and J by 5 bases. CDR3: CASSPGQGNIDTQYF. CDR3 DNA: TGTGCCAGCAGCCCGGGACAGGGTAATATAGATACGCAGTATTTT.

A few counts support this clone. The chain couples TRBV18 to TRBJ2-7; 7 nucleotides line up with TRBD1. The CDR3 is 15 residues long. Germline V lookup: CDR1 KGHSH, CDR2 LQKENI. V lost 2 bases, J lost 9 bases, and 13 bases stayed unmatched. CDR3: CASSPFDRVGTRQYF. The CDR3 nucleotides read TGTGCCAGCTCACCATTCGACAGGGTGGGAACCCGGCAGTACTTC.

This clone was detected a few times. The chain is built from TRBV24-1 and TRBJ2-5; no reliable D call. Deletions cut 4 bases from V and 1 base from J, with 6 bases between. Germline assignment: CDR1 KGHDR and CDR2 SFDVKD. The CDR3 has 13 amino acids. The CDR3 sequence is CATSDSPQETQYF. DNA of the CDR3: TGTGCCACCAGTGACTCCCCCCAAGAGACCCAGTACTTC.

This clone has just one count. The DNA of the CDR3 is TGCAGCGCGGGGATCCGGGAAAAACTGTTTTTT. Encoded protein: CSAGIREKLFF. V is TRBV29-1 and J is TRBJ1-4; no firm D call. The V and J ends lost 7 bases and 8 bases respectively, with 11 bases between them. Germline V lookup: CDR1 SQVTM, CDR2 ANQGSEA. CDR3 length equals 11 residues. The entire variable domain, with the rest obtained from reference TRBV29-1 and TRBJ1-4, is as follows: SAVISQKPSRDICQRGTSLTIQCQVDSQVTMMFWYRQQPGQSLTLIATANQGSEATYESGFVIDKFPISRPNLTFSTLTVSNMSPEDSSIYLCSAGIREKLFFGSGTQLSVL.

This chain uses TRBV6-5 with TRBJ2-5, with D possibly TRBD1 on 6 matching bases. The germline gives CDR1 MNHEY, CDR2 SVGAGI. The CDR3 runs 14 residues. V lost 7 bases and J lost 2, with 14 bases in between. CDR3 region: CASKLQRGQETQYF. The CDR3 nucleotides read TGTGCCAGCAAACTACAAAGGGGGCAAGAGACCCAGTACTTC.

This sequence joins TRBV5-4 and TRBJ2-7, with 9 bases aligning to TRBD1. Germline lookup yields CDR1 SGHNT and CDR2 YYREEE (reference sequence). V shed 4 bases, J shed 4 bases, and the junction held 9 bases outside the gene matches. The CDR3 sequence is 15 residues long. The CDR3 region has the DNA TGTGCCAGCAGCCCGGGCGGACAGGGGAGGTACGAGCAGTACTTC. Protein sequence: CASSPGGQGRYEQYF.

The rearrangement links TRBV6-5 to TRBJ2-3; 9 bases match TRBD2. Germline V gene sequence: CDR1 MNHEY, CDR2 SVGAGI. V dropped 8 bases and J dropped 2; count of bases not matched to a gene: 5. This CDR3 comprises 14 residues. The CDR3: CASWRGGVTDTQYF. The CDR3 DNA sequence: TGTGCCAGCTGGCGGGGGGGTGTCACAGATACGCAGTATTTT.

V is TRBV6-2 or TRBV6-3 and J is TRBJ1-5; TRBD1 is a possible D gene (6 bases). The CDR3 is 15 amino acids. Germline assignment: CDR1 MNHEY and CDR2 SVGEGT. The V end lost 2 bases, the J end lost 0 bases, and 8 bases lay between the germline ends. CDR3 amino acids: CASSYQQGSNQPQHF. The CDR3 coding sequence is TGTGCCAGCAGTTACCAACAGGGTAGCAATCAGCCCCAGCATTTT.

The CDR3 sequence: CASSLRYEGQYF. The CDR3 nucleotides read TGTGCCAGCAGCCTACGCTATGAGGGCCAGTACTTC. The rearrangement links TRBV16 to TRBJ2-5; tentatively, D is TRBD2 (5 bases). The CDR3 has 12 residues. Trimming removed 4 bases from V and 10 bases from J, with 13 bases in between. The V gene's germline CDR1 is KGHSY and CDR2 FQNENV. Together with reference TRBV16 and TRBJ2-5, the CDR3 gives the full variable domain: GEEVAQTPKHLVRGEGQKAKLYCAPIKGHSYVFWYQQVLKNEFKFLISFQNENVFDETGMPKERFSAKCLPNSPCSLEIQATKLEDSAVYFCASSLRYEGQYFGPGTRLLVL.

The rearrangement links TRBV2 to TRBJ2-3; D uncertain. V dropped 5 bases and J dropped 4 bases, with 4 bases sitting between them. The V gene's germline CDR1 is SNHLY and CDR2 FYNNEI. This CDR3 has 11 residues. CDR3 residues: CASSIADTQYF. The CDR3 DNA reads as TGTGCCAGCAGTATCGCAGATACGCAGTATTTT.

The DNA of the CDR3 is TGTGCCAGCAGCTCCAATCGACAGGGATCTGGGGCCAACGTCCTGACTTTC. It encodes CASSSNRQGSGANVLTF. The chain links TRBV7-9 to TRBJ2-6; 7 nucleotides line up with TRBD1. After removal of 4 bases from V and 1 base from J, the junction contained 7 bases not matched to a gene. The germline gives CDR1 SEHNR, CDR2 FQNEAQ (reference sequence). This CDR3 spans 17 amino acids.

The chain has TRBV6-5 and TRBJ2-4; 9 bases map to TRBD1. Germline loops: CDR1 MNHEY, CDR2 SVGAGI. The ends lost 6 bases at V and 6 bases at J; junction bases unmatched: 6. This CDR3 is 14 amino acids long. The CDR3 reads CASRQGAGGNIQYF. The CDR3 region has the DNA TGTGCCAGCAGACAGGGGGCTGGGGGAAACATTCAGTACTTC.

This chain links TRBV3-1 (or the pseudogene TRBV3-2) with TRBJ1-3; TRBD1 matches at 8 bases. Looked up from germline, CDR1 is LGHDT and CDR2 is YNNKEL (reference sequence). Trimming removed 8 bases from V and 2 bases from J; junction bases left unmatched: 11. The CDR3 totals 16 residues. The CDR3 DNA reads as TGTGCCAGCCGTTTTGCGGGACAGGATGCTGGAAACACCATATATTTT. Protein product: CASRFAGQDAGNTIYF.

The CDR3 DNA reads TGTGCCAGCAGTTACGACCCGGACAGGGGCGTTGGAGCTTTCTTT. This encodes CASSYDPDRGVGAFF. The V gene is TRBV6-2 or TRBV6-3, the J gene TRBJ1-1, with TRBD1 identical over 9 bases. CDR3 length: 15 residues. CDR1 MNHEY and CDR2 SVGEGT come from the germline V gene. J lost 10 bases, V lost 2 bases, and 11 bases had no gene match.

This clone was detected once. V usage is TRBV10-3 and J usage is TRBJ1-1, with TRBD1 as a possible D gene (5 bases). The CDR3 has 14 amino acids. CDR1 and CDR2 (germline): ENHRY, SYGVKD. The V and J ends lost 6 bases and 4 bases respectively, with 15 bases between them. The CDR3 nucleotides read TGTGCCATCAGACTCGGGGGGATCGTCACTGAAGCTTTCTTT. Residues: CAIRLGGIVTEAFF.

This chain links TRBV6-5 with TRBJ2-5; possible D gene TRBD2, 6 bases. Trimming removed 6 bases from V and 5 bases from J, with 16 bases in between. Germline V gives CDR1 MNHEY, CDR2 SVGAGI. This CDR3 contains 14 residues. This chain's CDR3 is CASRPVGGMETQYF. The CDR3 bases are TGTGCCAGCAGGCCGGTGGGGGGTATGGAGACCCAGTACTTC.

The sample holds a few counts of this clone. The genes are TRBV18 and TRBJ1-1, with 7 nucleotides matching TRBD1. Germline V gene sequence: CDR1 KGHSH, CDR2 LQKENI. The junction had 5 bases not matched to a gene; V was cut back by 3 bases and J by 1 base. This CDR3 region has 15 residues. Written as DNA, the CDR3 is TGTGCCAGCTCACCCGGGGCAGGGGGGAACACTGAAGCTTTCTTT. It is translated as CASSPGAGGNTEAFF.